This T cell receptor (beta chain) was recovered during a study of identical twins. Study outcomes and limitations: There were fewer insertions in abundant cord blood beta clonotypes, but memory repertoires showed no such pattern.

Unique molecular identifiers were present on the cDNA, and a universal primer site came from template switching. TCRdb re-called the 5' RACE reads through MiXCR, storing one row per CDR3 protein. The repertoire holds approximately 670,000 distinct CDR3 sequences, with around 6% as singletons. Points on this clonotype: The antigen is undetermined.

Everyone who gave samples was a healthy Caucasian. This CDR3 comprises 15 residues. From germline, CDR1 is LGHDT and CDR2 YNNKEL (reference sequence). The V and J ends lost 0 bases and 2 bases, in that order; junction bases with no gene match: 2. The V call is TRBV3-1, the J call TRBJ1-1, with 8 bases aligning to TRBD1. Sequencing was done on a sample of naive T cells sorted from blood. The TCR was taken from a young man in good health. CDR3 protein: CASSQESGGNTEAFF. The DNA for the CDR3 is TGTGCCAGCAGCCAAGAATCAGGGGGCAACACTGAAGCTTTCTTT. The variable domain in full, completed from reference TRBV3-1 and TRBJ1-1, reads DTAVSQTPKYLVTQMGNDKSIKCEQNLGHDTMYWYKQDSKKFLKIMFSYNNKELIINETVPNRFSPKSPDKAHLNLHINSLELGDSAVYFCASSQESGGNTEAFFGQGTRLTVV.